This T cell receptor beta chain was sequenced during a study of blood T cells in healthy people across ages. Study results and limitations: Strong correlation existed between TCR beta diversity and naive T cell percentage. More naive CD4+ cells and higher diversity were found in long-lived than in aged donors.

This clonotype was counted a few times. Its antigen is unknown. Germline V lookup: CDR1 DFQATT, CDR2 SNEGSKA (reference sequence). This CDR3 comprises 15 residues. V was pared by 5 bases and J by 5 bases, with 6 bases of the junction left unmatched. PCR was performed a second time for about 7 to 11 cycles using a sample-barcoded 5' primer and a J-beta primer mix. Each TCR beta cDNA got a 12-nucleotide random molecular identifier. TCRdb passed the 5' RACE reads through MiXCR, listing each CDR3 protein once. This table holds hundreds of thousands of distinct CDR3 sequences, 40% to 50% found once. This chain links TRBV20-1 with TRBJ2-5; the match to TRBD2 covers 15 bases. This receptor was taken from a man aged 60 to 75 in good health. Sequencing was carried out using blood. CDR3 amino acids: CSAPGLAGGIETQYF. Here the CDR3 DNA reads TGCAGTGCTCCCGGACTAGCGGGGGGGATCGAGACCCAGTACTTC.